This paragraph covers one T cell receptor (beta chain) sequence. The sample originates from a study of cytomegalovirus exposure and HLA in healthy donors. Vbeta (60) and Jbeta (13) primers were used in the PCR. The method was immunoSEQ multiplex PCR; TCRdb's version includes in-frame clones alone and lacks a portion of them. The table shows roughly 170,000 clones, with 70% to 90% occurring only once. V lost 6 bases and J lost 5, with 17 bases in between. Germline-derived CDR1 and CDR2 are MDHEN and SYDVKM. The CDR3 covers 14 residues. The sequence was obtained from a woman between 18 and 29 years old in good health and CMV-seronegative. This chain joins TRBV28 and TRBJ2-7, with a possible D match to TRBD1 (5 bases). Specimen: PBMCs. The DNA of the CDR3 is TGTGCCAGCAGACCCGGCAGGGTTTTACACGAGCAGTACTTC. This translates into CASRPGRVLHEQYF.